This TCR beta chain came from a study of blood T cells in healthy people across ages. It was with a sample-barcoded 5' primer and a J-beta primer mix that a second PCR of roughly 7 to 12 cycles was run. Any given sample supplied a minimum of 2.5 million CDR3-containing paired-end reads. MiXCR, applied by TCRdb to the 5' RACE reads, yields one record per CDR3 protein. The sample holds 850,000 or so distinct CDR3 sequences, under 30% seen once. The CDR3 totals 13 residues. Germline values: CDR1 MNHEY, CDR2 SMNVEV (reference sequence). Note on this clonotype: The junction departs from germline at one end; a sequencing error may be responsible.

Per sample, no less than 6 micrograms of total RNA were extracted. This TCR was sampled from a woman older than 75 in good health. The specimen was blood. The chain combines TRBV27 with TRBJ2-1; maybe TRBD1 (5 bases). The J call could be wrong; TRBJ2-7 is a better fit for the DNA end. The CDR3 DNA reads as TGTGCCCGCAGTTTAAACAGGTACAATGAGCAGTACTTC. It yields the protein CARSLNRYNEQYF.